This TCR beta chain was retrieved from a study of blood T cell repertoires in COVID-19 (dated by TCRdb to 2018 to 2021). Background on the whole study: The collaborator samples originated in the United States, Italy and Spain and spanned the acute and convalescent phases of COVID-19. The material from the prospective study consisted of cDNA or gDNA derived from T cells, B-cell-depleted T cells, or PBMCs. Subjects who had been exposed to COVID-19, were actively infected with it, or had recovered from it provided the deeply sampled blood TCRbeta repertoires that made up the dataset. The repertoires were released in a freely available public database meant as a resource for research on the immune response to SARS-CoV-2. Samples were obtained from the ongoing ImmuneRACE study (first 160 participants) and from 1,254 subjects provided by 6 global collaborators. The sample metadata nearly always contained a de-identified subject ID, COVID-19 status, age in years and sex. Where available, HLA class I and class II types were taken from metadata supplied by the sample provider and were not determined by assay-based typing. Results the study describes overall, beyond this receptor: The amount of clinical and demographic metadata varied by source and participant and was provided uncurated.

Only a few counts were recorded for this clone. Its cognate antigen has yet to be identified. It has no much larger one-base neighbor in the sample; base qualities were not kept. Cut back by 5 bases and 5 bases, the V and J ends lie 9 bases apart. Taken from cysteine to phenylalanine, the CDR3 has 12 residues. Only the CDR3 DNA stays, 36 bases, in frame from base 1. Based on the germline V gene (reference sequence), the CDR1 and CDR2 sequences are MNHNY and SVGAGI. The immunoSEQ Assay, a bias-controlled multiplex PCR, was used to amplify TCRbeta CDR3 regions from genomic DNA. The authors' analysis ran thus. The number of nucleated cells in each sample was estimated from the amplification of reference gene primers within the assay. Sequence reads were collapsed and filtered to measure the absolute abundance of every unique TCRbeta CDR3 rearrangement. Productive Simpson clonality was computed per sample as the square root of Simpson's diversity index over productive rearrangements. TCRdb limited this immuneACCESS table to in-frame rearrangements with V and J called. A share of clones is missing; checked studies link under half to unresolved V genes, and the rest is unexplained. V, J and clone size derive from that table, while D and trimming were established from the DNA sequence. The sample has almost 30,000 clones on record, roughly 80% of them singletons. Jointly, the top ten make up 40% to 55% of the sample.

Whole blood was collected in K2EDTA tubes by collaborating institutions according to the institutions' own protocols. For TCRbeta analysis, collaborator samples were shipped as frozen whole blood, as isolated PBMCs, or as DNA extracted from either sample type. The sequencing sample was made of peripheral blood. The receptor comes from a woman aged 70-85 years with acute or convalescent COVID-19. The chain is encoded by TRBV6-6 joined to TRBJ2-5; D gene: possibly TRBD2, on 6 matching bases. The CDR3 region reads CASSPRGETQYF. The DNA is as follows: TGTGCCAGCAGTCCCCGGGGGGAGACCCAGTACTTC.